This T cell receptor (beta chain) was sequenced for a study of OX40 agonist ivuxolimab in advanced cancers. In the study overall: Three individuals attained partial responses, comprising one hepatocellular carcinoma case and two cutaneous melanoma cases.

This clone was detected once. TCRdb's copy holds only in-frame clones and misses some; the assay was immunoSEQ multiplex PCR. The sample carries approximately 60,000 clones, about 82% recorded once. The length of the CDR3 is 15 residues. V was clipped by 2 bases and J by 10 bases; unmatched bases: 8. CDR1 is SEHNR and CDR2 is FQNEAQ in the germline V gene (reference sequence). The clonotype was recovered from an adult with an advanced solid tumor such as melanoma, head and neck, liver or kidney cancer. The chain couples TRBV7-9 to TRBJ2-1; 10 nucleotides match TRBD2. The sequencing used CD4+ or CD8+ T cells sorted from blood, collected in a trial of the OX40 agonist ivuxolimab. CDR3 loop: CASSLSSGRAGEQFF. CDR3 in DNA: TGTGCCAGCAGCTTATCCAGCGGGAGGGCCGGAGAGCAGTTCTTC.